This T cell receptor (beta chain) is from a study of early T cells in non-severe SARS-CoV-2 infection. To note about this clonotype: The antigen is not known.

Study-wide points: Private and CD4 specificities were missed by VDJdb matching, which favored anti-spike CD8 responses.

Unique molecular identifiers tagged individual cDNA molecules. TCRdb processed the 5' RACE reads anew with MiXCR; each CDR3 protein has one entry. The sample has around 63,000 distinct CDR3 sequences; around 13% are singletons. This CDR3 contains 15 residues. Trimming removed 8 bases from V and 3 bases from J, with 22 bases in between. From germline, CDR1 is SQVTM and CDR2 ANQGSEA. The gene calls are TRBV29-1 and TRBJ2-5, with D possibly being TRBD2 (6 bases). The sequenced sample consisted of whole blood. The receptor was derived from an adult who was a healthcare worker with PCR-confirmed SARS-CoV-2 infection or an uninfected control (not recorded which). The CDR3 DNA reads TGCAGCTCCTTGGGGGGAAGAGACAGCGAAGAGACCCAGTACTTC. This translates into CSSLGGRDSEETQYF.